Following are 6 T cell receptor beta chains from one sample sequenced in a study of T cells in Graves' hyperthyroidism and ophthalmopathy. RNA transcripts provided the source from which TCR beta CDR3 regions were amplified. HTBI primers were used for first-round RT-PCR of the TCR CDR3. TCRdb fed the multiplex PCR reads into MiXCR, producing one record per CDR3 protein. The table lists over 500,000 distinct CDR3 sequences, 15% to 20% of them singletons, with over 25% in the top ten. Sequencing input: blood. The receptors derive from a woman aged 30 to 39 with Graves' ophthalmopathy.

The CDR3 region is CASSRSGTEETQYF. CDR3 bases: TGTGCCAGCAGCCGGAGCGGGACAGAAGAGACCCAGTACTTC. The chain carries TRBV6-1 and TRBJ2-5; D could derive from TRBD1 or TRBD2 (7 bases each). CDR1 and CDR2 (germline): MNHNS, SASEGT. CDR3 size: 14 residues. Trimming removed 6 bases at V and 3 bases at J, with 14 bases between.

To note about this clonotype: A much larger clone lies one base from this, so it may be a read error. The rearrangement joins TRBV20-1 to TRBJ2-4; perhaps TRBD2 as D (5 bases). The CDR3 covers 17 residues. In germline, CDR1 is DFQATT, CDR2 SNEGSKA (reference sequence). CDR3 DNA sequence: TGCGGTGCTAGAGAGTTGGCAGGAGGAGTAGCCAAAAACATTCAGTACTTC. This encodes CGARELAGGVAKNIQYF.

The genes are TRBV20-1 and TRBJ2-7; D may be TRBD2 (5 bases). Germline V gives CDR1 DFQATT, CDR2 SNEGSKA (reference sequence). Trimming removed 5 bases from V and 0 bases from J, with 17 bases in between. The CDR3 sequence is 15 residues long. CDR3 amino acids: CSAAREFRNSYEQYF. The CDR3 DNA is TGCAGTGCTGCCCGGGAATTCCGAAACTCCTACGAGCAGTACTTC.

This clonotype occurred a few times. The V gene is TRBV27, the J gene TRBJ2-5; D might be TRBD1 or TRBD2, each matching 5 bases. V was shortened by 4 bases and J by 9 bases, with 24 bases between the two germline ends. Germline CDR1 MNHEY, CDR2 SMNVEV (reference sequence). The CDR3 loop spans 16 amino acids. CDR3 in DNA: TGTGCCAGCAGTTCAAACGGACTGGGGCTTCAAGTGGCCCAGTACTTC. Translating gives CASSSNGLGLQVAQYF.

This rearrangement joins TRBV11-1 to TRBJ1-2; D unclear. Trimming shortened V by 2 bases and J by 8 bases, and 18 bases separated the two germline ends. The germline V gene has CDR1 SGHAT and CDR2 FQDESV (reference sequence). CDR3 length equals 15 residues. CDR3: CASSLTTDPGGGYTF. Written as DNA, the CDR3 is TGTGCCAGCAGCTTAACGACTGACCCCGGTGGGGGCTACACCTTC.

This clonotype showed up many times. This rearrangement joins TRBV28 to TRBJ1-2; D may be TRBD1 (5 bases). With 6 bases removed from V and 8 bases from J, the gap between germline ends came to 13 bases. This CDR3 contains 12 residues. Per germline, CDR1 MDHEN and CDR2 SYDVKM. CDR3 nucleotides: TGTGCCAGCAGCCCTTCCAAGGGGGGCTACACCTTC. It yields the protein CASSPSKGGYTF.